Reported below is one TCR beta chain. Its matching antigen is unknown. V lost 0 bases and J 3 bases, leaving 6 bases between the germline ends. In germline, CDR1 is SGHTA, CDR2 FQGNSA. The CDR3 runs 13 residues. The sample originates from a study of cytomegalovirus exposure and HLA in healthy donors. Regarding the study as a whole: Most subjects' HLA-A and HLA-B alleles were reportedly predicted from TCR beta sequences. In a later analysis, across HLA loci, associated TCR counts were highest for DRB1, lowest for HLA-C. Certain indistinguishable V segments, among them TRBV6-2 and TRBV6-3, were excluded.

In the PCR, 60 Vbeta and 13 Jbeta primers were used. Method: immunoSEQ multiplex PCR; TCRdb's copy keeps in-frame clones and lacks some. This table holds some 180,000 clones, 73% found once. The sequence was obtained from a woman between 18 and 30 years old in good health and CMV-seropositive. The chain links TRBV7-2 to TRBJ2-7; D ambiguous. Sequencing was performed on PBMCs. The CDR3 loop reads CASSLALLYEQYF. The CDR3 DNA reads TGTGCCAGCAGCTTAGCTCTCCTCTACGAGCAGTACTTC.